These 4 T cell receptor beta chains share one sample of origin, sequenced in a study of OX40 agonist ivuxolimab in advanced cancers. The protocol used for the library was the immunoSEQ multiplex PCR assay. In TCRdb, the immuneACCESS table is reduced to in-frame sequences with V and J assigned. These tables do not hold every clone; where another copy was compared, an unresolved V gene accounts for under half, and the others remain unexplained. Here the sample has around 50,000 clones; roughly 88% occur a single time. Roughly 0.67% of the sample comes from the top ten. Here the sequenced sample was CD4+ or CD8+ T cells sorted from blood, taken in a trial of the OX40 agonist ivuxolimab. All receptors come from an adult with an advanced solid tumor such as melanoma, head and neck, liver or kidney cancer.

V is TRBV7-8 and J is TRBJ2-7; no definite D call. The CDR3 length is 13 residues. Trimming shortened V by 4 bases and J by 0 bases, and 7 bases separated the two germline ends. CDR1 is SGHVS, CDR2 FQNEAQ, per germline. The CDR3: CASSSVSSYEQYF. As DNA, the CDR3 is TGTGCCAGCAGCTCTGTGAGCTCCTACGAGCAGTACTTC.

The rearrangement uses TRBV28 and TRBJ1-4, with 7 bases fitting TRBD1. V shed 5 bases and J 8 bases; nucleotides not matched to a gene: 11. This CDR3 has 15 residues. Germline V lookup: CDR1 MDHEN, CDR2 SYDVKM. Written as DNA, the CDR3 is TGTGCCAGCAGTAGAGACAGGGCGGGGAGGGAAAAACTGTTTTTT. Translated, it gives CASSRDRAGREKLFF.

The CDR3 DNA is TGTGCCTGGAGTGAAGTCCCGTTAGATACGCAGTATTTT. This encodes CAWSEVPLDTQYF. The chain uses TRBV30 and TRBJ2-3; no definite D call. V lost 1 base, J lost 5 bases, and 10 bases lay in between. This CDR3 is built from 13 residues. Germline assignment: CDR1 GTSNPN and CDR2 SVGIG (reference sequence).

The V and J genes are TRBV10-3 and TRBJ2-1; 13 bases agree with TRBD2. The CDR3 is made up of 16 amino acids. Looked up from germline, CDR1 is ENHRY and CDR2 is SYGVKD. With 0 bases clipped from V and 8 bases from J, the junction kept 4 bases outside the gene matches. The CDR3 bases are TGTGCCATCAGTGAGTCGGGACTAGCGGGGTGGGATGAGCAGTTCTTC. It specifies CAISESGLAGWDEQFF.